Detailed here is one T cell receptor beta chain. The data are from a study of blood T cell repertoires in COVID-19. As for the study in general: Researchers got acute and convalescent COVID-19 samples from the United States, Italy and Spain. T cells, B-cell-depleted T cells, or PBMCs provided the cDNA or gDNA that served as material.

Per germline, CDR1 PRHDT and CDR2 FYEKMQ (reference sequence). After removal of 5 bases from V and 6 bases from J, the junction contained 23 bases not matched to a gene. The CDR3 extends over 19 amino acids. Per the original data handling: Researchers report that nucleated cell counts were estimated from reference gene primer amplification. The protocol was immunoSEQ multiplex PCR, while the TCRdb copy is restricted to in-frame clones and leaves out a portion. V and J calls and clone size are copied from that table; D and trimming were computed from the DNA. The sample carries about 70,000 clones, 60% to 80% recorded once.

Sequenced input: peripheral blood. The source of this sequence is a human donor in a cohort sampled during active COVID-19. The gene calls are TRBV13 and TRBJ1-2; 8 nucleotides agree with TRBD1. This CDR3 reads CASSRALSRWTGKGHGYTF. CDR3 in DNA: TGTGCCAGCAGCCGAGCACTCTCCCGTTGGACAGGGAAGGGTCATGGCTACACCTTC.